This is a list of T cell receptor beta chains from one sample in a study of blood T cell repertoires in COVID-19. Method: immunoSEQ multiplex PCR; TCRdb's copy keeps in-frame clones and lacks some. Of under 250,000 clones listed, roughly 80% are singletons. Sequencing input: peripheral blood. The receptor set was obtained from a young woman with acute or convalescent COVID-19. Each CDR3 is given with its conserved first and last residue. A D gene is named only where the DNA matches it firmly. Rows may omit the clone size; those that give it use once, few, many or a size class.

.	13	once	TRBV6-5	TRBJ2-5	TGTGCCAGCAGTTCCCCCGGAGAAGAGACCCAGTACTTC	CASSSPGEETQYF
TRBD2	15	.	TRBV28	TRBJ2-2	TGTGCCAGCAGTCCTCCTAGCGGGAGGGTGGGGGAGCTGTTTTTT	CASSPPSGRVGELFF
.	15	once	TRBV19	TRBJ2-1	TGTGCCAGTAGGCATGTAGCGTACTCCTACAATGAGCAGTTCTTC	CASRHVAYSYNEQFF
.	12	.	TRBV5-6	TRBJ2-1	TGTGCCAGCAGCTTGCAGGGAAATGAGCAGTTCTTC	CASSLQGNEQFF
TRBD2	16	.	TRBV7-2	TRBJ2-1	TGTGCCAGCAGCCCGATTGGGACTAGCGGGAGGGACGAGCAGTTCTTC	CASSPIGTSGRDEQFF
TRBD1	17	.	TRBV5-6	TRBJ1-2	TGTGCCAGCAGCACCCCGCTCCAAAAGACAGGGGCTCTGGGCTACACCTTC	CASSTPLQKTGALGYTF
TRBD2	17	.	TRBV3-1/TRBV3-2	TRBJ2-5	TGTGCCAGCAGCCATGCTAGCGGGACTGTCCGTGGGGAGACCCAGTACTTC	CASSHASGTVRGETQYF
.	17	.	TRBV4-3	TRBJ2-3	TGCGCCAGCAGCCAAGATAGGGGCAGGGGAGGGGTCGATACGCAGTATTTT	CASSQDRGRGGVDTQYF
TRBD1	15	.	TRBV6-2/TRBV6-3	TRBJ2-3	TGTGCCAGCAGTTACGGCAGGGGGCGAGCGGATACGCAGTATTTT	CASSYGRGRADTQYF
TRBD2	15	.	TRBV19	TRBJ2-2	TGTGCCAGTAGTGGACTAGCGGTTAACACCGGGGAGCTGTTTTTT	CASSGLAVNTGELFF
.	15	.	TRBV11-2	TRBJ2-1	TGTGCCAGCAGCTTAGTTCCCTTAAGGGGGAATGAGCAGTTCTTC	CASSLVPLRGNEQFF
TRBD2	16	.	TRBV20-1	TRBJ2-3	TGCAGTGCTAGTGACGACACTAGCGGGAGATCTGATACGCAGTATTTT	CSASDDTSGRSDTQYF
.	11	.	TRBV29-1	TRBJ1-1	TGCAGCGTTGAAGAGGGGCCATGGGCTTTCTTT	CSVEEGPWAFF
TRBD1	16	.	TRBV28	TRBJ1-6	TGTGCCAGCAGTTTGGACGGGACAGGGGGGGATTCACCCCTCCACTTT	CASSLDGTGGDSPLHF
.	16	.	TRBV21-1	TRBJ1-1	TGTGCCAGCAGCAGGGCAGGGGCTTCTCTGAACACTGAAGCTTTCTTT	CASSRAGASLNTEAFF
TRBD2	15	once	TRBV9	TRBJ2-7	TGTGCCAGCAGCGTAGGACTAGCGGGAGTCCACGAGCAGTACTTC	CASSVGLAGVHEQYF